These T cell receptor beta chains were read from a single sample in a study of CD8 T cells in Susac syndrome. TCRdb reprocessed the immunoSEQ multiplex PCR reads via MiXCR and lists one record per CDR3 protein. The sample gives 250,000 to 350,000 distinct CDR3 sequences, roughly 94% of which show up once; around 0.07% is in the top ten. Sequenced material: CD4+ T cells from PBMCs. The receptors stem from a human donor with multiple sclerosis. CDR3s include the opening cysteine and the closing phenylalanine or tryptophan. The D gene is left open where the match is weak. Not every row has a clone size; where given, it reads once, few, many or a size class.

V	size	J	D	DNA	CDR3
TRBV7-3	once	TRBJ2-1	TRBD2	TGTGCCAGCAGCTTAAGGGGACGGACTAGCGGGACAATTCGCACCTACAATGAGCAGTTCTTC	CASSLRGRTSGTIRTYNEQFF
TRBV4-2	-	TRBJ2-7	TRBD1	TGTGCCAGCAGCCAAGTGGGACAGCTCTACGAGCAGTACTTC	CASSQVGQLYEQYF
TRBV3-1	-	TRBJ2-3	-	TGTGCCAGCAGCCGGATGTCTAGCACAGATACGCAGTATTTT	CASSRMSSTDTQYF
TRBV7-2	-	TRBJ1-6	-	TGTGCCAGCAGCCTAAGACGGGCAAATTCACCCCTCCACTTT	CASSLRRANSPLHF
TRBV21-1	-	TRBJ2-2	-	TGTGCCAGCAGCAAGCCCCTAAAGGGCACCGGGGAGCTGTTTTTT	CASSKPLKGTGELFF
TRBV29-1	-	TRBJ2-2	-	TGCAGCGTGCGAATAGGCGGGGCCGGGGAGCTGTTTTTT	CSVRIGGAGELFF
TRBV3-1	-	TRBJ1-2	-	TGTGCCAGCAGCCAAGGGTATCGGAGTCTTAACTATGGCTACACCTTC	CASSQGYRSLNYGYTF
TRBV28	-	TRBJ1-3	-	TGTGCCAGCAGTTCGCCGGGAGGACCCTCTGGAAACACCATATATTTT	CASSSPGGPSGNTIYF
TRBV28	once	TRBJ2-7	-	TGTGCCAGCAGTTTGAAAGGCGGGGCCCCTCGGTCCGAGCAGTACTTC	CASSLKGGAPRSEQYF
TRBV6-6	-	TRBJ1-1	-	TGTGCCAGCAGTTACCCACAGGGCCGGACTGAAGCTTTCTTT	CASSYPQGRTEAFF
TRBV12-3/TRBV12-4	-	TRBJ2-3	-	TGTGCCAGCAGTTTAGTGGGGCCTACGCAGTATTTT	CASSLVGPTQYF
TRBV7-2	-	TRBJ1-2	-	TGTGCCAGCAGCTTAGGCGTCAGGCAAGGCTACACCTTC	CASSLGVRQGYTF